This T cell receptor beta chain is drawn from a study of T cell repertoires in cytomegalovirus infection (dated by TCRdb to about 2019). With respect to the entire study: The peptide stimulations were aimed at well-studied HLA-B-restricted epitopes as well as recently identified HLA-C-restricted CMV epitopes, whose presentation resists viral immunomodulation. Donor HLA type was relevant to the analysis, as public TCR beta signatures indicated carriage of CMV infection together with the matching HLA type. General conclusions and limits of the study: Cumulative frequency of public TCR beta family members discriminated carriers of CMV infection plus the relevant HLA type in this cohort and an independent roughly 350-donor cohort. In the ex vivo response, HLA-C-restricted CMV-specific TCR beta clonotypes were dominant, and in two of eight donors the single most frequent clonotype came from this HLA-C-restricted group.

In its sample, this clonotype was seen a few times. There is no known antigen for this receptor. No much larger clonotype is one base removed from it; base qualities were not supplied. The CDR3 has 13 amino acids, counting the end cysteine and phenylalanine. The sequence is cut down to CDR3 DNA, 39 bases in frame from base 1. The germline V gene encodes CDR1 MGHRA and CDR2 YSYEKL. Trimming costs V 3 bases and J 0 bases, and their ends lie 5 bases apart. The treatment or condition tag for this specimen amounts to: in vitro stimulation with specific CMV peptide epitopes to enrich CMV-specific T cells. The reads were generated on an Illumina HiSeq 1500. TCRdb redid the processing of the public reads, applying fastp at Q25 and MiXCR, and retained in-frame beta chains. Rows matching on CDR3 protein sequence are summarized as one entry with the most common DNA and genes. Counted in this sample were about 920,000 distinct CDR3 sequences; less than 40% of them appeared once. The ten biggest clones cover about 14% of the sample.

Recombination linked TRBV4-1 to TRBJ1-1, with an unclear D gene assignment. This specimen consisted of cultured CD8+ T cells from PBMCs, obtained from culture after CMV antigen stimulation. The receptor was isolated from a human donor in good health (CMV status not recorded). Some clones in this sample may be carry-over from other donors' samples. The CDR3 amino acid sequence is: CASSQRMNTEAFF. The DNA sequence is as follows: TGCGCCAGCAGCCAGAGGATGAACACTGAAGCTTTCTTT.